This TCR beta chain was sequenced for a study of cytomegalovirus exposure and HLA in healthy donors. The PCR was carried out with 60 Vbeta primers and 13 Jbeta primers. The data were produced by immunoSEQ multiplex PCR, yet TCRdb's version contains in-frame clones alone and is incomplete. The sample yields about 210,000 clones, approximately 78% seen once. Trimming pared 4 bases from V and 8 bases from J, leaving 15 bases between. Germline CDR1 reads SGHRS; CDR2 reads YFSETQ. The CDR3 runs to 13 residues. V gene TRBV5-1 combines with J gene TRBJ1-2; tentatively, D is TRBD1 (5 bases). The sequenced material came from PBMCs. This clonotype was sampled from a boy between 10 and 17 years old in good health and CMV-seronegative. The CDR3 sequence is CASSEQGDGGYTF. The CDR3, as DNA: TGCGCCAGCAGCGAGCAGGGTGACGGCGGCTACACCTTC.